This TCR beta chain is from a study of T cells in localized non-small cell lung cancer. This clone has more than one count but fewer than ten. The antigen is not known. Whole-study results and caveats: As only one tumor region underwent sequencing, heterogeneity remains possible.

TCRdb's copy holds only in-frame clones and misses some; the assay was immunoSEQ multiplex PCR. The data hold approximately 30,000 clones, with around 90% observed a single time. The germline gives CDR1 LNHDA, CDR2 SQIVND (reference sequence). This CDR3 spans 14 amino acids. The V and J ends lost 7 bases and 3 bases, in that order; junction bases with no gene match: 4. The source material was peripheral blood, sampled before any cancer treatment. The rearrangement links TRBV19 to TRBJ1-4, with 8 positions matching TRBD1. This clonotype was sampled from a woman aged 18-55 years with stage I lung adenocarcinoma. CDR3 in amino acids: CASNQGAANEKLFF. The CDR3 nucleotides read TGTGCCAGTAATCAGGGGGCAGCTAATGAAAAACTGTTTTTT.